The 3 T cell receptor beta chains presented below share a single source sample, sequenced in a study of blood T cell repertoires in COVID-19 (dated by TCRdb to about 2020). The library relied on the immunoSEQ multiplex PCR assay. In its TCRdb copy, this immuneACCESS table keeps in-frame sequences only and misses some clones. Where compared with another copy, unresolved V genes explain less than half of these, and the others have no known cause. Within this sample are about 100,000 clones, with about 86% of them counted one time only. Clones ranked in the top ten supply 1.2% of the sample. Input material: peripheral blood. These receptors all come from a man older than 75 with active or convalescent COVID-19.

V and J are TRBV6-2 or TRBV6-3 and TRBJ2-1; 13 bases are shared with TRBD2. The CDR3 covers 18 residues. After removal of 5 bases from V and 0 bases from J, the junction contained 7 bases not matched to a gene. The germline V gene has CDR1 MNHEY and CDR2 SVGEGT. The CDR3 loop reads CASSGGGLAGYSYNEQFF. Here the CDR3 DNA reads TGTGCCAGCAGTGGAGGGGGACTAGCGGGGTACTCCTACAATGAGCAGTTCTTC.

V and J are TRBV28 and TRBJ2-2; 7 positions agree with TRBD2. Germline assignment: CDR1 MDHEN and CDR2 SYDVKM. With 5 bases clipped from V and 3 bases from J, the junction kept 6 bases outside the gene matches. CDR3 length: 15 amino acids. The chain's CDR3 is CASSPGGGDTGELFF. For the CDR3, the DNA is TGTGCCAGCAGTCCGGGGGGAGGGGACACCGGGGAGCTGTTTTTT.

The V and J genes are TRBV6-2 or TRBV6-3 and TRBJ1-1; TRBD1 matches at 8 bases. Germline V gives CDR1 MNHEY, CDR2 SVGEGT. The junction had 4 bases not matched to a gene; V was cut back by 5 bases and J by 5 bases. The CDR3 loop spans 13 amino acids. The CDR3 here is CASSGHRGTEAFF. The CDR3 coding sequence is TGTGCCAGCAGTGGGCACAGGGGGACTGAAGCTTTCTTT.